This T cell receptor (beta chain) was observed in a study of cytomegalovirus exposure and HLA in healthy donors (dated by TCRdb to the late 2010s). Regarding the study in general: According to an earlier analysis of several hundred of the donors, about 179 million T cells yielded over 90 million unique TCR beta sequences and 276 Gb of sequence data. The study was designed to test whether signatures of past pathogen exposure could be identified by cataloging public T cell receptors. About 300 gigabases of sequencing data and approximately 85 million unique TCR sequences were included in an early release covering roughly 600 HLA-typed donors. An earlier analysis of 500 to 650 of the donors applied high-throughput TCR beta sequencing to assess whether each TCR beta V gene segment acted as functional or pseudogenic. A separate validation cohort of about 110 different subjects was used in addition to the roughly 720-subject first cohort. In a later genetic analysis, genome-wide SNP genotypes for about three fifths of the 666 donors were used, and that subset was treated as a discovery cohort. Of the approximately 400 genotyped donors, more than 75% were placed in the genetic ancestry cluster associated with self-reported Caucasian donors. The study combined high-throughput TCR immunosequencing, statistical association of individual TCRs with disease status, and machine learning to predict cytomegalovirus infection status. The later analysis used no new phenotypic data to find candidate immune exposures, relying instead on TCR beta sequences and their occurrence across donors. All discovery cohort repertoires had been generated on a single sequencing platform. The number of typed donors differed by locus: 629-630 for A, B, C, DRB1 and DQB1; 500 to 550 for DQA1; around 610 for DPA1; and 400 to 480 for DPB1. Among some 400 genotyped donors of the cohort, an average of about 240,000 unique TCR beta nucleotide sequences were sequenced per donor, 15% to 20% of them non-productive. HLA typing covered class I and class II loci at four-digit resolution. A later analysis re-analyzed previously published TCR beta repertoires from roughly 630 donors and added high-resolution HLA genotyping to study TCR occurrence patterns. Donor age, sex, ethnicity and CMV serostatus were compiled together with the repertoire data. About five DR-DQ haplotypes were treated as single units for association and clustering because of strong linkage in the cohort. The study used immunosequencing to profile the T cell repertoires of some 600 subjects and linked those repertoires to cytomegalovirus serostatus.

In total, over 600 healthy bone marrow donors made up the cohort. At the time of sampling, every cohort member was nominally healthy, though immune exposures that went unrecorded were likely present. The donor tested CMV seronegative and was one of the 352 seronegative cohort members. Each donor provided a peripheral blood sample, and peripheral blood mononuclear cells were used for TCR beta sequencing. Genomic DNA extraction from the blood cell samples was performed with the Qiagen DNeasy Blood Extraction Kit. Library preparation used the immunoSEQ multiplex PCR assay. A mixture of 60 forward primers for TCR Vbeta segments and 13 reverse primers for TCR Jbeta segments was used in the multiplex PCR. The CDR3 region of rearranged TCR beta genes was amplified from genomic DNA with a multiplex PCR assay. Amplified TCR beta libraries were sequenced as 87-base-pair reads on the Illumina HiSeq System. The study's own analysis went as follows. Across the roughly 670 repertoires, a later analysis counted tens of millions of unique TCR beta chains, roughly 11 million of which were shared by at least two donors. Raw reads were error-corrected and collapsed into unique sequences with a nearest-neighbor algorithm that merged closely related sequences to remove PCR and sequencing errors. V, D and J gene segments were assigned by aligning CDR3 sequences to IMGT reference sequences. Each retained sequence needed at least a six-nucleotide match to both a V gene segment and a J gene segment. A rearrangement was called productive if the CDR3 had no stop codons and remained in frame with V and J, and every other rearrangement was called non-productive. Following IMGT convention, CDR3 was defined as the stretch from the second conserved V-encoded cysteine to the conserved J-encoded phenylalanine. The earlier analysis of approximately 500 of the donors excluded sequences that lacked an unambiguous match to a single V gene segment. In an earlier analysis of approximately 550 of the donors, V segments were called functional above 56.7% productive rearrangements and were called segregating when the between-donor standard deviation exceeded 5%. To diagnose cytomegalovirus status from the catalog of TCR beta chain sequences, a statistical classification framework was built. V and J gene assignment, in a later analysis, came from comparing TCR nucleotide sequences with IMGT/GENE-DB human TR gene sequences. A later analysis assigned CDR3 sequences and most-parsimonious VDJ recombination scenarios with the TCRdist pipeline. A later analysis defined each TCR beta chain by its CDR3 amino acid sequence plus V-gene family, and excluded reads lacking a unique V-gene family. In a later analysis, 450 to 600 highly shared, low-generation-probability nucleotide sequences were removed to address suspected cross-contamination and a sequencing artifact. In a later analysis, a clonal expansion index for each public chain was calculated from normalized within-repertoire ranks of inferred template counts. A later analysis computed generation probabilities with a VDJ recombination model fitted to out-of-frame rearrangements, and checked the results against IGoR. A later analysis scored TCR-TCR, TCR-HLA and TCR-CMV co-occurrence with hypergeometric tests, applying a repertoire-size bias correction to TCR pairs. A later analysis estimated false discovery rates by permuting HLA or CMV assignments 20 times. In a later analysis, co-occurring TCRs were grouped using DBSCAN, and TCRdist sequence similarity was added for clustering within HLA-allele-positive subsets. For co-occurrence clustering, repertoires with fewer than 30,000 or more than 120,000 public chains were excluded, along with roughly 5 repertoires with anomalous nucleotide sharing. TCRdb limited this immuneACCESS table to in-frame rearrangements with V and J called. A share of clones is missing; checked studies link under half to unresolved V genes, and the rest is unexplained. V and J calls and clone size are given by that table; D and trimming were obtained from the DNA. The sample contains fewer than 200,000 clones, roughly 80% of them found a single time. Around 4.6% of the sample comes from the top ten.

Study-wide conclusions, independent of this receptor: Because the 87-base-pair reads could not distinguish some IMGT-functional V segments, including TRBV6-2 and TRBV6-3, those segments were excluded. Three of the identified cytomegalovirus-associated TCR beta chains were confirmed in vitro to be specific for cytomegalovirus antigens. It was suggested by the authors that the approach could potentially be generalized to other disease states and immunological phenotypes. A group of highly shared sequence variants was considered likely to be a technical artifact of the sequencing pipeline. Linkage disequilibrium might explain the correlated functional status among segregating V segments, but an unknown experimental factor could not be ruled out. Across donors, most TCR sequences were observed very rarely, whereas some public TCRs were present in many individuals. A total of 150 or so TCR beta chains were listed by the study as associated with cytomegalovirus. A further reported finding was that TCR beta sequences accurately predicted the HLA-A and HLA-B alleles for most subjects in the first cohort. In a later analysis, most CMV-associated TCR beta chains were found to appear HLA-restricted, with HLA associations seemingly driven largely by CMV exposure. HLA typing was unavailable for some donors at each locus, so association tests used only the typed subset. Compared with equally common non-associated chains, HLA-associated TCR beta chains in a later analysis were more clonally expanded and had lower generation probabilities. In a later genetic analysis, a missense DCLRE1C variant was associated with V-gene and J-gene trimming of TCR beta chains, and the association was replicated in an independent cohort. According to a later genetic analysis, donors in an Asian-associated ancestry cluster had fewer N-insertions in productive TCRs than the approximately 670-donor mean. The classifier was reported to diagnose cytomegalovirus status with high specificity and sensitivity in both the original and validation cohorts. This cohort had only TCR beta chains sequenced, and the lack of alpha or paired-chain data limited which features could be detected. The earlier analysis of 587 of the donors excluded around 17 rarely observed V segments, including chromosome 9 orphons, because counts were too low. The presence/absence analyses assumed that sequencing depth was roughly uniform across donors, and that assumption may not be true. In a later analysis, about 16,000 TCR beta sequences were associated with specific HLA alleles at a false discovery rate of 0.05. Several of the top co-occurrence clusters appeared to be linked to parvovirus B19, influenza, CMV and Epstein-Barr virus, according to a later analysis. In a later analysis, TCR association rates were found to vary across HLA loci, with the most associated TCRs seen for DRB1 alleles and the fewest for HLA-C alleles. Broadly in line with IMGT annotations, most TCR beta V segments showed up in productive rearrangements about 90% or about 30% of the time in an earlier analysis of 450 to 750 of the donors. For the cohort, immune exposure information was limited to CMV serostatus. Assigning TCR associations to individual alleles was difficult when HLA alleles, especially DR and DQ, strongly co-occurred.

There are 14 amino acids in the CDR3, from cysteine to phenylalanine inclusive. Only CDR3 DNA remains: 42 bases, in frame from the first base. V lost 4 bases and J lost 1 base; the stretch between them is 7 bases long. The germline V gene (reference sequence) sets CDR1 to SEHNR and CDR2 to FQNEAQ. On this clone itself: Its antigen specificity is not known. Base qualities were left out, and no much larger clone turns up one base away.

The sequence was collected from a male donor in good health and CMV-seronegative. The sequenced sample consisted of PBMCs. The chain couples TRBV7-9 to TRBJ2-2, with no confidently assigned D gene. The nucleotides read TGTGCCAGCAGCTGGCTCCAGAACACCGGGGAGCTGTTTTTT. Translated, this is CASSWLQNTGELFF. Extended through the reference TRBV7-9 and TRBJ2-2 proteins, this CDR3 yields the full variable domain: DTGVSQNPRHKITKRGQNVTFRCDPISEHNRLYWYRQTLGQGPEFLTYFQNEAQLEKSRLLSDRFSAERPKGSFSTLEIQRTEQGDSAMYLCASSWLQNTGELFFGEGSRLTVL.